A single sample gave rise to the 17 T cell receptor beta chains below, sequenced in a study of blood T cell repertoires in COVID-19. Sequencing used immunoSEQ multiplex PCR; TCRdb keeps in-frame clones, though not all of them. The profile shows about 69,000 clones, around four fifths of them singletons. The sample taken for sequencing was peripheral blood. These receptor sequences come from a human donor in a cohort sampled during active COVID-19.

The genes are TRBV29-1 and TRBJ1-1; D is uncertain. Germline CDR1 reads SQVTM; CDR2 reads ANQGSEA. Trimming shortened V by 4 bases and J by 5 bases, and 14 bases separated the two germline ends. There are 13 residues in the CDR3. Written as DNA, the CDR3 is TGCAGCGTTGCGGGCTGGGGAGGGACTGAAGCTTTCTTT. Protein sequence: CSVAGWGGTEAFF. The full variable domain, completed using reference TRBV29-1 and TRBJ1-1, is SAVISQKPSRDICQRGTSLTIQCQVDSQVTMMFWYRQQPGQSLTLIATANQGSEATYESGFVIDKFPISRPNLTFSTLTVSNMSPEDSSIYLCSVAGWGGTEAFFGQGTRLTVV.

This chain connects TRBV5-4 to TRBJ1-5; TRBD1 is a possible D gene (6 bases). Germline assignment: CDR1 SGHNT and CDR2 YYREEE (reference sequence). CDR3 length: 14 residues. The V and J ends lost 3 bases and 9 bases respectively, with 16 bases between them. The CDR3 is CASSSGGGPGPQHF. The CDR3 region has the DNA TGTGCCAGCAGCTCGGGGGGGGGCCCGGGGCCCCAGCATTTT.

CDR3 bases: TGTGCCAGCAGAATTCCAGGGGGGTACGAGCAGTACTTC. The encoded protein is CASRIPGGYEQYF. This chain links TRBV6-5 with TRBJ2-7; a weak D match, TRBD1 (7 bases). Trimming took 6 bases from V and 4 from J, leaving 13 bases between them. From germline, CDR1 is MNHEY and CDR2 SVGAGI. This CDR3 comprises 13 residues.

The gene calls are TRBV23-1 and TRBJ2-4, with TRBD2 matching 8 bases. TRBV23-1 is given ORF status, its function remaining uncertain. This CDR3 has 18 amino acids. V trimming: 7 bases; J trimming: 0 bases; junction bases outside the gene matches: 14. The CDR3 coding sequence is TGCGCCAGCACCGGGGGGGCCTTCTGGATACTAGCCAAAAACATTCAGTACTTC. Translation gives CASTGGAFWILAKNIQYF.

A note on this clone: The same CDR3 arises from other DNA sequences in this sample as well. The chain carries TRBV5-1 and TRBJ2-1, with 7 bases lining up with TRBD2. Germline-derived CDR1 and CDR2 are SGHRS and YFSETQ. The length of the CDR3 is 15 residues. J was trimmed by 0 bases and V by 3 bases; bases with no gene match: 3. CDR3 nucleotide sequence: TGCGCCAGCAGCTCAGCGGGGCCCTCCTACAATGAGCAGTTCTTC. This codes for CASSSAGPSYNEQFF.

This clone was counted between two and nine times. DNA for the CDR3: TGTGCCAGTAGTATAGATCTGGGACAGGGAAATGAGCAGTTCTTC. This sequence encodes CASSIDLGQGNEQFF. J is TRBJ2-1 and V is TRBV19; 9 bases align to TRBD1. Losses at the gene ends were 0 bases for V and 7 bases for J; bases not matched to a gene: 4. Germline V gives CDR1 LNHDA, CDR2 SQIVND (reference sequence). This CDR3 contains 15 residues.

This clone occurred a few times. The chain employs TRBV28 and TRBJ2-7; D might be TRBD1 (6 bases). The length of the CDR3 is 15 residues. CDR1 is MDHEN and CDR2 is SYDVKM in the germline V gene. The V end lost 5 bases, the J end lost 3 bases, and 17 bases lay between the germline ends. The CDR3, as DNA: TGTGCCAGCAGTCTAACCGGGACACGGGGCTACGAGCAGTACTTC. Its protein is CASSLTGTRGYEQYF.

The rearrangement joins TRBV2 to TRBJ2-7, with D possibly TRBD2 on 5 matching bases. CDR3 length equals 13 residues. Germline V gene lookup returns CDR1 SNHLY and CDR2 FYNNEI. V lost 6 bases and J 4 bases, leaving 13 bases between the germline ends. The CDR3 DNA follows: TGTGCCAGCAGCGCGGACGGGATGTACGAGCAGTACTTC. The encoded protein is CASSADGMYEQYF.

This chain uses TRBV27 with TRBJ2-6, with 12 bases aligning to TRBD1. This CDR3 has 19 amino acids. CDR1 is MNHEY, CDR2 SMNVEV, per germline (reference sequence). V shed 7 bases, J shed 4 bases, and the junction held 14 bases outside the gene matches. As DNA, the CDR3 is TGTGCCAGCACCTCTTTCACGGGACAGGGGGCGCCAGGGGCCAACGTCCTGACTTTC. This translates into CASTSFTGQGAPGANVLTF.

The CDR3 DNA reads as TGTGCCAGCAGGAACCCCCGGGGTAACTATGGCTACACCTTC. It is translated as CASRNPRGNYGYTF. The J gene is TRBJ1-2, the V gene TRBV2; the D is unclear. Trimming shortened V by 6 bases and J by 1 base, and 12 bases separated the two germline ends. CDR1 and CDR2 (germline): SNHLY, FYNNEI. The CDR3 covers 14 residues.

The rearrangement links TRBV3-1 (or the pseudogene TRBV3-2) to TRBJ1-4; 7 bases agree with TRBD1. There are 15 residues in the CDR3. Germline V gene data show CDR1 as LGHDT and CDR2 as YNNKEL (reference sequence). The trim removed 4 bases at V and 8 bases at J, leaving 10 bases unmatched. The CDR3 is CASSRRDRGGEKLFF. CDR3 nucleotide sequence: TGTGCCAGCAGCCGCCGGGACAGAGGGGGGGAAAAACTGTTTTTT.

The gene calls are TRBV6-6 and TRBJ1-1, with D perhaps matching TRBD1 (6 bases). The CDR3 runs to 15 residues. The V gene lost 0 bases and the J gene lost 2 bases, with 10 bases spanning the gap. CDR1 and CDR2 (germline): MNHNY, SVGAGI (reference sequence). In DNA, the CDR3 is TGTGCCAGCAGTTACTCAGAGGGGGACAACACTGAAGCTTTCTTT. It yields the protein CASSYSEGDNTEAFF.

The CDR3 here is CASKAPAQGGETQYF. CDR3 DNA sequence: TGCGCCAGCAAAGCGCCCGCTCAGGGAGGGGAGACCCAGTACTTC. The rearrangement links TRBV5-1 to TRBJ2-5; 7 positions match TRBD2. Unmatched junction bases numbered 13, after V lost 6 bases and J lost 5 bases. There are 15 residues in the CDR3. Germline V gives CDR1 SGHRS, CDR2 YFSETQ.

The table lists this clone with a few counts. The chain has TRBV5-5 and TRBJ1-1; TRBD1 might be the D (5 bases). V was pared by 4 bases and J by 3 bases, with 10 bases between. The CDR3 extends over 13 amino acids. Germline V CDR1 and CDR2: SGHKS, YYEKEE (reference sequence). The CDR3 bases are TGTGCCAGCAGCCCGGGGGGACACACTGAAGCTTTCTTT. Its translation is CASSPGGHTEAFF.

The V call is TRBV12-3 or TRBV12-4, the J call TRBJ2-2; D uncertain. The CDR3 has 12 residues. V shed 2 bases and J shed 13 bases, with 11 bases lying between them. CDR3 sequence: CASSLSDGGLFF. CDR3 DNA sequence: TGTGCCAGCAGTTTAAGTGATGGCGGGCTGTTTTTT.

The CDR3 region has the DNA TGTGCCAGCAGCCCCAACAGGGGGCGCAGACGAGAGACCCAGTACTTC. Translated, it gives CASSPNRGRRRETQYF. The V and J genes are TRBV11-2 and TRBJ2-5; 9 nucleotides align to TRBD1. This CDR3 has 16 amino acids. From germline, CDR1 is SGHAT and CDR2 FQNNGV. Trimming cost V 5 bases and J 4 bases; bases outside gene matches: 11.

This chain connects TRBV2 to TRBJ1-1; possible D gene TRBD1, 6 bases. Looked up from germline, CDR1 is SNHLY and CDR2 is FYNNEI. V was clipped by 6 bases and J by 1 base, with 9 bases between them. CDR3 length: 13 amino acids. CDR3 nucleotides: TGTGCCAGCAGGCAGACAGGGAACACTGAAGCTTTCTTT. It encodes CASRQTGNTEAFF.